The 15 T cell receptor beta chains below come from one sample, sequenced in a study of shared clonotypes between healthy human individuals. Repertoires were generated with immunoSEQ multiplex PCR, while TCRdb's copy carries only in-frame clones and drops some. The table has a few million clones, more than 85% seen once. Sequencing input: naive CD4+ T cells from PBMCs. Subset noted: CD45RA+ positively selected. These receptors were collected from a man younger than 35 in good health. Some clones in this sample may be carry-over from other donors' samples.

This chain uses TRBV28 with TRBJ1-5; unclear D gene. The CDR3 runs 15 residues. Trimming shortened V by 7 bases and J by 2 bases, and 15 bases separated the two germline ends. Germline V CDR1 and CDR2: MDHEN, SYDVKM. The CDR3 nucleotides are TGTGCCAGCATCGGAGGCCTTAGGGGCAATCAGCCCCAGCATTTT. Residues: CASIGGLRGNQPQHF. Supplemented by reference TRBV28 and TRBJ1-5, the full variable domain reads DVKVTQSSRYLVKRTGEKVFLECVQDMDHENMFWYRQDPGLGLRLIYFSYDVKMKEKGDIPEGYSVSREKKERFSLILESASTNQTSMYLCASIGGLRGNQPQHFGDGTRLSIL.

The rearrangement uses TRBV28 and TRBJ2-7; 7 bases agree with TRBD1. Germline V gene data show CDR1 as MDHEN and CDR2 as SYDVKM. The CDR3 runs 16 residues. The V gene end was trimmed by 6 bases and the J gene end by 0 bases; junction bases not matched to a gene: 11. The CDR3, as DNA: TGTGCCAGCAGCCCCCCCCTAGCAGGGGGCTCCTACGAGCAGTACTTC. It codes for CASSPPLAGGSYEQYF.

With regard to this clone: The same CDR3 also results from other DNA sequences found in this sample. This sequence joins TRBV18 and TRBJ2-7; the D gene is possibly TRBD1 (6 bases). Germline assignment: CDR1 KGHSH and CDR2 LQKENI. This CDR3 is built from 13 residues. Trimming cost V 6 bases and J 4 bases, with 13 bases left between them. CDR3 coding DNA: TGTGCCAGCTCCCAAGGACAGCCTTACGAGCAGTACTTC. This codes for CASSQGQPYEQYF.

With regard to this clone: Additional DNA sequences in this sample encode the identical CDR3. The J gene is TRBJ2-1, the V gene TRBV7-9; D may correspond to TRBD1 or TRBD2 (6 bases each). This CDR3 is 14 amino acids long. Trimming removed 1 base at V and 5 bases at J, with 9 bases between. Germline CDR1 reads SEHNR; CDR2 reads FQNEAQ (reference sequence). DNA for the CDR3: TGTGCCAGCAGCTTAGGGGGGGCAGACAATGAGCAGTTCTTC. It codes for CASSLGGADNEQFF.

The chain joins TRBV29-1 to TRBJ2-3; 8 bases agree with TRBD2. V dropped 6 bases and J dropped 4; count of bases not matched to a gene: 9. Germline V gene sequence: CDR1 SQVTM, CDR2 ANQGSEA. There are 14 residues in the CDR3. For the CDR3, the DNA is TGCAGCGTCGCCCCGGGACTAGTGGCAGATACGCAGTATTTT. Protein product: CSVAPGLVADTQYF.

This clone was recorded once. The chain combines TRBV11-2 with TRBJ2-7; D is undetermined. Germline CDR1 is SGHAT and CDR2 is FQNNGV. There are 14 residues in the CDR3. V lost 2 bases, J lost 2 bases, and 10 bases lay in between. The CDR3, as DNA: TGTGCCAGCAGCTTAATCGCCCTCGCCTACGAGCAGTACTTC. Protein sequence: CASSLIALAYEQYF.

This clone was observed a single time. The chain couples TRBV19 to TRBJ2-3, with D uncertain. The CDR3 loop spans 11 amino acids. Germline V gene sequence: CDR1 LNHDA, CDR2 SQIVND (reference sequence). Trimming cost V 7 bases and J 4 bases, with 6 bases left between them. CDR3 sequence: CASTGSDTQYF. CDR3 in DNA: TGTGCCAGTACCGGGTCAGATACGCAGTATTTT.

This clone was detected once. CDR3 bases: TGTGCCAGCAGTGAACAAGTATCCGGCGAAAAACTGTTTTTT. Translation: CASSEQVSGEKLFF. This chain joins TRBV2 and TRBJ1-4, with no clear D. V lost 2 bases and J lost 8, with 12 bases in between. This CDR3 spans 14 amino acids. The germline V gene encodes CDR1 SNHLY and CDR2 FYNNEI.

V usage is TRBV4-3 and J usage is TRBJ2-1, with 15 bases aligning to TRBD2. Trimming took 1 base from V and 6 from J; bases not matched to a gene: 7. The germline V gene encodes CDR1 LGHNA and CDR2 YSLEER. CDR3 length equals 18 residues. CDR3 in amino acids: CASSQGTSGRARFNEQFF. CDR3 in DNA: TGCGCCAGCAGCCAAGGGACTAGCGGGAGGGCTCGGTTCAATGAGCAGTTCTTC.

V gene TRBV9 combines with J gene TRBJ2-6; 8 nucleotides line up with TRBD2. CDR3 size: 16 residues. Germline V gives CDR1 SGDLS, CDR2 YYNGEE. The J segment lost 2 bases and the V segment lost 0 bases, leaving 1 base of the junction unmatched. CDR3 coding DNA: TGTGCCAGCAGCGTAGCCGGGGGGGCTGGGGCCAACGTCCTGACTTTC. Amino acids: CASSVAGGAGANVLTF.

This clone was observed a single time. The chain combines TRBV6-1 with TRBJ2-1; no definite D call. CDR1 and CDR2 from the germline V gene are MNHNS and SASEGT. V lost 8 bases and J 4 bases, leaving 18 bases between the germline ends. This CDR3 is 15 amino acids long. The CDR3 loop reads CASSRARFEYNEQFF. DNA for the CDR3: TGTGCCAGCTCCCGGGCTCGTTTTGAATACAATGAGCAGTTCTTC.

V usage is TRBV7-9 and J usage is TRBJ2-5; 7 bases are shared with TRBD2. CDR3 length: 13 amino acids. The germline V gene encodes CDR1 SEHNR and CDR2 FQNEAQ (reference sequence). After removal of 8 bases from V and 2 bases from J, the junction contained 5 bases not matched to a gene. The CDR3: CASSGTIQETQYF. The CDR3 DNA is TGTGCCAGCTCAGGGACTATTCAAGAGACCCAGTACTTC.

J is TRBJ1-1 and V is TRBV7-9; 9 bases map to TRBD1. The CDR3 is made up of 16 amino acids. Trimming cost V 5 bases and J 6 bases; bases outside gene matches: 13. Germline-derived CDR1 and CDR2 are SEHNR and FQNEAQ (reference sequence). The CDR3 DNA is TGTGCCAGCAGCCTTGATCCCGGACAGGGGATCCCTGAAGCTTTCTTT. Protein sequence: CASSLDPGQGIPEAFF.

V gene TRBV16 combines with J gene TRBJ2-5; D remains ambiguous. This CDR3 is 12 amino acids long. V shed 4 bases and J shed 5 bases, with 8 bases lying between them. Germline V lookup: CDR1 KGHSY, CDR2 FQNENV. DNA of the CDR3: TGTGCCAGCAGCCGCGGTGGGGAGACCCAGTACTTC. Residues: CASSRGGETQYF.

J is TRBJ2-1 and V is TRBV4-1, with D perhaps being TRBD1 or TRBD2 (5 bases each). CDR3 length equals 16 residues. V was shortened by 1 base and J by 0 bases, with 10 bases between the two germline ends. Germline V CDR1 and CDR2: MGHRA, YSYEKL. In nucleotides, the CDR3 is TGCGCCAGCAGCCAAGGGGGGTTAAGCTCCTACAATGAGCAGTTCTTC. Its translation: CASSQGGLSSYNEQFF.